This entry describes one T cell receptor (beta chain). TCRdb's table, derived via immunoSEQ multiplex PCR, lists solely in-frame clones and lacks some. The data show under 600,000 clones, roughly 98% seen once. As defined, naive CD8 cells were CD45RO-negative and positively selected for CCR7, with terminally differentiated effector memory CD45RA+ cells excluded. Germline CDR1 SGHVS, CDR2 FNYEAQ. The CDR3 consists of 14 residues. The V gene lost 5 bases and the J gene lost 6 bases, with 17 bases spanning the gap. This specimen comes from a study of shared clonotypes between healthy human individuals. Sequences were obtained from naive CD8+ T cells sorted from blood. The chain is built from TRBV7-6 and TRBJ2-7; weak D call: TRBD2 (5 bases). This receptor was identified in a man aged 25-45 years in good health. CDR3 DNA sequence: TGTGCCAGCAGCACCAGCCGGGGAATGGGCGAGCAGTACTTC. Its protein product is CASSTSRGMGEQYF.